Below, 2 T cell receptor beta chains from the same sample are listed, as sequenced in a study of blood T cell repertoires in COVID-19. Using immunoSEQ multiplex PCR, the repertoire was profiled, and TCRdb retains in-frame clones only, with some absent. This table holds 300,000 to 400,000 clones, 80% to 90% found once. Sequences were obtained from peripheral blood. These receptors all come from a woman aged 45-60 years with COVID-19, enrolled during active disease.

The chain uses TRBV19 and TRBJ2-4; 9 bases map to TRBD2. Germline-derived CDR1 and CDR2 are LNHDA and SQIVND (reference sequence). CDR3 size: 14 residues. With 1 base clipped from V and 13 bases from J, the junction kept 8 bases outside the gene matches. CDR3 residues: CASSIGGSGSPQYF. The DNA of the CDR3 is TGTGCCAGTAGTATAGGGGGTAGCGGGAGCCCCCAGTACTTC.

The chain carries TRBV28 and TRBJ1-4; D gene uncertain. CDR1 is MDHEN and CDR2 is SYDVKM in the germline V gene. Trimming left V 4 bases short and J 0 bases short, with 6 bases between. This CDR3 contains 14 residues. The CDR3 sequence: CASSSIATNEKLFF. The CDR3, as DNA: TGTGCCAGCAGTTCCATTGCAACTAATGAAAAACTGTTTTTT.